One T cell receptor (beta chain) is described in this entry. The record originates from a study of blood T cell repertoires in COVID-19. Study overall: Spain, Italy and the United States supplied samples that represented acute and convalescent COVID-19. Nucleic acid was either cDNA or gDNA, and it came from T cells, B-cell-depleted T cells, or PBMCs.

Study processing details: It was from reference gene primer amplification that nucleated cell counts were estimated. TCRdb's table, derived via immunoSEQ multiplex PCR, lists solely in-frame clones and lacks some. The V and J calls and clone size were taken over from that table, and D and trimming were inferred from the DNA. The sample has some 130,000 clones, more than 75% seen once. The CDR3 sequence is 14 residues long. Looked up from germline, CDR1 is LGHNA and CDR2 is YNFKEQ. V dropped 0 bases and J dropped 1 base, with 7 bases sitting between them. This rearrangement joins TRBV4-2 to TRBJ2-7, with D possibly TRBD2 on 6 matching bases. Sequencing was done on a sample of peripheral blood. This sequence was found in a man between 60 and 75 years old who had recovered from COVID-19. The chain's CDR3 is CASSQELASYEQYF. In nucleotides, the CDR3 is TGTGCCAGCAGCCAAGAACTAGCATCCTACGAGCAGTACTTC.